This T cell receptor beta chain appears in the sequencing data of a study of blood T cell repertoires in COVID-19. For the study at large: PBMCs, B-cell-depleted T cells, or T cells were the source of the cDNA or gDNA that made up the material.

V lost 6 bases to trimming and J lost 5 bases, with 19 bases between them. From germline, CDR1 is LNHNV and CDR2 YYDKDF (reference sequence). The CDR3 totals 15 residues. The data were produced by immunoSEQ multiplex PCR, yet TCRdb's version contains in-frame clones alone and is incomplete. The table shows approximately 170,000 clones, with 79% occurring only once. This clonotype originated in a woman in her 70s in a cohort exposed to, infected with or recovered from COVID-19 (not recorded which). The gene calls are TRBV15 and TRBJ1-1; tentative D call: TRBD1 (5 bases). The material sequenced was PBMCs or T cells enriched from blood (not recorded which). CDR3 sequence: CATRRNRQQATEAFF. The CDR3 DNA reads TGTGCCACCAGACGGAACAGACAGCAAGCGACTGAAGCTTTCTTT.